This T cell receptor (beta chain) was sequenced in a study of T cell responses to AZD1222 COVID-19 vaccine (dated by TCRdb to the early 2020s). General notes on the study: TCR sequencing was performed for roughly 250 trial participants, of whom 200 to 220 were given two doses of AZD1222 and roughly 25 were given two doses of MenACWY control vaccine. Trial participants were enrolled into age subgroups of 18-55, 56-69 and 70-plus years, which contained about 150, 27 and 61 TCR-sequenced participants, respectively.

What the work shows at the level of the full study, not this receptor alone: Reportedly, close to half of the unique spike-specific TCRs recognized epitopes lying outside the regions that are mutated in the B.1.351 and B.1.1.7 variants. The 56-69-year group was small, and its depth increase did not reach significance, likely because of low power. A significant rise in spike-specific TCR breadth and depth was observed after two AZD1222 doses relative to day 0 and relative to MenACWY recipients. Because no day 14 peak-response samples were available, the repertoires could be characterized only after the peak T cell response. The whole spike protein was spanned by vaccine-associated CD4 TCRs, and dominant responses were seen in regions 160-218 and 743-854. Conclusions about previously exposed vaccinees are limited because only six or seven AZD1222 recipients were SARS-CoV-2 seropositive at baseline. Most participants were white British and females outnumbered males, and the authors suggested that clonal diversity may have been underestimated.

Taken with the paper, the label for time point translates to: about 28 days (+/-7) after the second vaccine dose. AZD1222 recipients with second doses at about 4 weeks or about 12 weeks were pooled, because spike-specific TCR depth and breadth did not differ between schedules. Samples from vaccinated people were obtained from the UK trials COV001 and COV002, which included a single-blind randomized controlled phase 2/3 trial of AZD1222 (ChAdOx1 nCoV-19) in healthy adults. Trial participant PBMC samples were collected at day 0 and day 28 after the second dose for TCRbeta chain sequencing. The CDR3 regions of human TCRbeta chains were analyzed by immunosequencing. Turning to the authors' computational methods: TCRs in the repertoires were compared against a reference library of SARS-CoV-2-specific TCRs that had been generated with the MIRA antigen-specificity platform. Breadth meant the fraction of unique TCRs that were SARS-CoV-2-associated, whereas depth meant the fraction of total T cells that were SARS-CoV-2-associated. Using the MIRA data, each spike-specific TCR was mapped to the spike region that the TCR reacts to and placed in a CD4 or CD8 class. Log10-transformed breadth and depth values were compared by one-way ANOVA with Sidak's multiple comparisons tests. Held by TCRdb, this immuneACCESS table contains in-frame sequences only and omits some clones. Under half of the omission traces to an unresolved V gene where checked; the cause of the rest is unknown. That table is the source of V, J and clone size, and D and trimming were worked out from the DNA. Across this sample there are roughly 93,000 clones, with approximately 90% seen only once. Together, the top ten hold roughly 5.2% of the sample.

The trim is 2 bases for V and 4 bases for J, with a gap of 14 bases between the germline ends. The CDR3 contains 16 residues, cysteine and phenylalanine counted. Solely the CDR3 DNA is kept, with 48 bases framed from the first base. CDR1 SEHNR and CDR2 FQNEAQ are derived from the germline V gene (reference sequence). A note on this clone: The target of this receptor is not known. One base away there is no much larger clone; base qualities are not given.

Recombination connected TRBV7-9 to TRBJ2-2, with a tentative D gene TRBD2 over 7 matching bases. Sequencing was performed on peripheral blood, taken 28 days after the second AZD1222 dose. The TCR was taken from an adult who received the AZD1222 COVID-19 vaccine. The nucleotides read TGTGCCAGCAGCTTATTAAGGGGGGGCACCACCGGGGAGCTGTTTTTT. Its translation is CASSLLRGGTTGELFF. The variable domain in full, with residues beyond the CDR3 obtained from the reference TRBV7-9 and TRBJ2-2 genes, is DTGVSQNPRHKITKRGQNVTFRCDPISEHNRLYWYRQTLGQGPEFLTYFQNEAQLEKSRLLSDRFSAERPKGSFSTLEIQRTEQGDSAMYLCASSLLRGGTTGELFFGEGSRLTVL.